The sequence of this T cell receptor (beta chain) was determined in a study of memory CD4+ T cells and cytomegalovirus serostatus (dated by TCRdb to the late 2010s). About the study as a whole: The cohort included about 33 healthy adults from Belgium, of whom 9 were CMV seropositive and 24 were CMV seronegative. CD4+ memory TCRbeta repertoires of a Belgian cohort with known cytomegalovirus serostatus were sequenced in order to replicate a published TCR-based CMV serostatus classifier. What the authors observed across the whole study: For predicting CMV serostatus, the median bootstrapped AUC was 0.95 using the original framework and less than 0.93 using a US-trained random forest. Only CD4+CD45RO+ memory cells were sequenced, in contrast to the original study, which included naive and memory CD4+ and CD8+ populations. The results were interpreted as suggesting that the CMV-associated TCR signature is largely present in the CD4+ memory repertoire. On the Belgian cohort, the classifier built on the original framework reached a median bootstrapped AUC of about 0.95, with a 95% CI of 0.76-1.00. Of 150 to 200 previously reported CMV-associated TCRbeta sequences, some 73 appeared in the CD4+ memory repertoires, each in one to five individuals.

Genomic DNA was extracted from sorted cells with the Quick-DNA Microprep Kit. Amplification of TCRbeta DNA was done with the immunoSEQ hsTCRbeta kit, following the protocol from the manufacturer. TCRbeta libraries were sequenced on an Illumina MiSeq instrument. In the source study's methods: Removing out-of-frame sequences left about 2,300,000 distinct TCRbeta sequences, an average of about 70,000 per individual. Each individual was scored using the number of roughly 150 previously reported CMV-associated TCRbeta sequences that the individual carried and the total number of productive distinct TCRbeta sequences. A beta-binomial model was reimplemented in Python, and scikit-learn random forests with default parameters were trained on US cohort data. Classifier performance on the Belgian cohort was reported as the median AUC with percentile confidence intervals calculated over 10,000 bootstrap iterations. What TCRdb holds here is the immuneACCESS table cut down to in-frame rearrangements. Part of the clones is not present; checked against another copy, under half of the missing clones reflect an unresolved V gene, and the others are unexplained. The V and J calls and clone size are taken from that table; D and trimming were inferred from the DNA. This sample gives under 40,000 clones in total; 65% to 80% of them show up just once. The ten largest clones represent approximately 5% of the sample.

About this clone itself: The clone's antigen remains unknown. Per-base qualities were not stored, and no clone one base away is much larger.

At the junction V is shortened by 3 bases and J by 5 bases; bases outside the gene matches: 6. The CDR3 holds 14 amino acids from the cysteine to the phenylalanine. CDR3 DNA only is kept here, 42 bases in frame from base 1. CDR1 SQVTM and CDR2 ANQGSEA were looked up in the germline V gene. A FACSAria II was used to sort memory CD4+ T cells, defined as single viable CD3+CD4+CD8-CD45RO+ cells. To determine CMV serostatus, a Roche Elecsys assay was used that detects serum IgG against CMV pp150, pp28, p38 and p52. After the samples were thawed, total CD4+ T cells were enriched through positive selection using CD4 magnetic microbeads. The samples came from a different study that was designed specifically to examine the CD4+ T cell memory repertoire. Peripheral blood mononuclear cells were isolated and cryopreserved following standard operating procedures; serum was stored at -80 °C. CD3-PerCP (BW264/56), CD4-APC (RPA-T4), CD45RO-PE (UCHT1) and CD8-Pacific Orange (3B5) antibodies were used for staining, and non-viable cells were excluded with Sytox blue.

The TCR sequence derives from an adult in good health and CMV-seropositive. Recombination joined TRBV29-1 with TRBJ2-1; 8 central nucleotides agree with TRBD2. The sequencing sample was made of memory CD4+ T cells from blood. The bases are TGCAGCGTTGAGGAAGCGGGGGTGAACAATGAGCAGTTCTTC. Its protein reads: CSVEEAGVNNEQFF.